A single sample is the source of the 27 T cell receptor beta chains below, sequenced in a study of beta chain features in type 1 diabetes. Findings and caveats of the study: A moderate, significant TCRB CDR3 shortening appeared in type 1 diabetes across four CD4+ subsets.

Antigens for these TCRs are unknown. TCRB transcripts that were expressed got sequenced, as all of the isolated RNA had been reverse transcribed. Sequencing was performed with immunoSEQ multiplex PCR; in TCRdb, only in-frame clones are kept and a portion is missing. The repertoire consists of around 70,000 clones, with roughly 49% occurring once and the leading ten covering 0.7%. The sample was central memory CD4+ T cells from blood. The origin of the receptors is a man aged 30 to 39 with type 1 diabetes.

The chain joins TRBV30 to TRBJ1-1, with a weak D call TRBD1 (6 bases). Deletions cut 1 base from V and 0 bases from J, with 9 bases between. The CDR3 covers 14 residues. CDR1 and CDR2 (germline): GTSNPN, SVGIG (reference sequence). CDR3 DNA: TGTGCCTGGAGTGCTAGGACAGTGAACACTGAAGCTTTCTTT. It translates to CAWSARTVNTEAFF.

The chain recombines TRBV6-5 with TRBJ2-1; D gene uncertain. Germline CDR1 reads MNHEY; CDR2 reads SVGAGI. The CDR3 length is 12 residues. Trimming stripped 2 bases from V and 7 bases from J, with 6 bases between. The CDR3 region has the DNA TGTGCCAGCAGTTACGTAGAGAATGAGCAGTTCTTC. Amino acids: CASSYVENEQFF.

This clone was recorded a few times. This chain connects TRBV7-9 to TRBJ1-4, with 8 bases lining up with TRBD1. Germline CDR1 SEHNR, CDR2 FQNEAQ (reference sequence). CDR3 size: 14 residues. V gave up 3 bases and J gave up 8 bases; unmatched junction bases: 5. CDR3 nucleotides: TGTGCCAGCAGCTTGCAGGGGGCTCGGGAAAAACTGTTTTTT. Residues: CASSLQGAREKLFF.

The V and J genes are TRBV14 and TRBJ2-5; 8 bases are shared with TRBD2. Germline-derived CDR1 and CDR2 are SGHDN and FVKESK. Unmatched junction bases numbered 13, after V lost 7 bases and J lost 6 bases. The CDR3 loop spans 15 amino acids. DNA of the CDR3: TGTGCCAGCACCACCCGTTTTCGGGAGGGGCAGACCCAGTACTTC. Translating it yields CASTTRFREGQTQYF.

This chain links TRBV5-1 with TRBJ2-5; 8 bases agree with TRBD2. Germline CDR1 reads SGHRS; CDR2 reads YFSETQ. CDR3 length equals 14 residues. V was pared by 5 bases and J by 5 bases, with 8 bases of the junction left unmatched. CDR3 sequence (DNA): TGCGCCAGCAGGTTGACTAGCGTGGAGGAGACCCAGTACTTC. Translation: CASRLTSVEETQYF.

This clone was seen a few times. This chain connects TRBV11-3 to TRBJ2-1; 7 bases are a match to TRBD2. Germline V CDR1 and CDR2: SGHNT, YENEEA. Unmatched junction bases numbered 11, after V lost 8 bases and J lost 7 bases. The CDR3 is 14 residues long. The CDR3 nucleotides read TGTGCCAGCCGGGAGGAGGCGGCGAGGAATGAGCAGTTCTTC. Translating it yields CASREEAARNEQFF.

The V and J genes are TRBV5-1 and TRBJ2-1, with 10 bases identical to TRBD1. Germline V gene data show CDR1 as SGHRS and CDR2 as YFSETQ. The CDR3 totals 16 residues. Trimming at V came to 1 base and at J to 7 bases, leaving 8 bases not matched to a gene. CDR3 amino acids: CASSLRTGGGLNEQFF. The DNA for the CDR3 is TGCGCCAGCAGCTTGCGGACAGGGGGAGGTTTGAATGAGCAGTTCTTC.

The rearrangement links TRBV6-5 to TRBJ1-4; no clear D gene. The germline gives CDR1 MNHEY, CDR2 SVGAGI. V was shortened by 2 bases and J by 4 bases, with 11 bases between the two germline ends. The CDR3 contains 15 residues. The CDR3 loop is CASSYEGGVNEKLFF. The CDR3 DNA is TGTGCCAGCAGTTACGAGGGCGGCGTTAATGAAAAACTGTTTTTT.

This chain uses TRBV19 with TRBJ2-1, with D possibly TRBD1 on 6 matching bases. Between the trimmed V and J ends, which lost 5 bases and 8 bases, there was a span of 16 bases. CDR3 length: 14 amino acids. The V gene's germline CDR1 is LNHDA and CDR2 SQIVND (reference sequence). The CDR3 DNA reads TGTGCCAGTAGTGAGGCAGGGGATAGCGATGAGCAGTTCTTC. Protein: CASSEAGDSDEQFF. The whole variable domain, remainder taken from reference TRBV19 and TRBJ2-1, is DGGITQSPKYLFRKEGQNVTLSCEQNLNHDAMYWYRQDPGQGLRLIYYSQIVNDFQKGDIAEGYSVSREKKESFPLTVTSAQKNPTAFYLCASSEAGDSDEQFFGPGTRLTVL.

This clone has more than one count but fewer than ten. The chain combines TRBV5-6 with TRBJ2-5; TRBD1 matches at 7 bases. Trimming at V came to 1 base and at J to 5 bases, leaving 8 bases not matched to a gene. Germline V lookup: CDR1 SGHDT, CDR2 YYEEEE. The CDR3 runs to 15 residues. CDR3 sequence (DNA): TGTGCCAGCAGCTTGTACAGGGGAAGTATGGAGACCCAGTACTTC. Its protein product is CASSLYRGSMETQYF.

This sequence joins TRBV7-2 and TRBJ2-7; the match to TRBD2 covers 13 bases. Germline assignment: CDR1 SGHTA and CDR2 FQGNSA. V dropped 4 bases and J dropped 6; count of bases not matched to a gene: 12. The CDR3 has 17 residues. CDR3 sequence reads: CASSSSGTSGKRSEQYF. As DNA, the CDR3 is TGTGCCAGCAGCTCATCCGGGACTAGCGGGAAGCGCAGCGAGCAGTACTTC.

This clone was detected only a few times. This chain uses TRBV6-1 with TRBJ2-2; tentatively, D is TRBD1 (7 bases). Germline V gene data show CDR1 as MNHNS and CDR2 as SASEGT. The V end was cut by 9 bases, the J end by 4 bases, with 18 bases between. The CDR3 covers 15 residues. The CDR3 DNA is TGTGCCAGTTTTTTGGGGGGACAGATCACCGGGGAGCTGTTTTTT. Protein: CASFLGGQITGELFF.

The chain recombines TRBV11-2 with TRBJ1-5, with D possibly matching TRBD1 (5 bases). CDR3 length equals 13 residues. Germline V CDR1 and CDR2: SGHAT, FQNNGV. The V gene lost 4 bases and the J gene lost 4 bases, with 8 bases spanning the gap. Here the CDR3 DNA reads TGTGCCAGCAGCTGGGGGGGAAATCAGCCCCAGCATTTT. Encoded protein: CASSWGGNQPQHF.

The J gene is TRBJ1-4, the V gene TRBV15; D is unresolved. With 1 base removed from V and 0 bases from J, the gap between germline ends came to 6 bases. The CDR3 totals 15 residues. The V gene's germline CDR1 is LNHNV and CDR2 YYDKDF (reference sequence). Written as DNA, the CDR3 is TGTGCCACCAGCAGAGCGACTCCAACTAATGAAAAACTGTTTTTT. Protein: CATSRATPTNEKLFF.

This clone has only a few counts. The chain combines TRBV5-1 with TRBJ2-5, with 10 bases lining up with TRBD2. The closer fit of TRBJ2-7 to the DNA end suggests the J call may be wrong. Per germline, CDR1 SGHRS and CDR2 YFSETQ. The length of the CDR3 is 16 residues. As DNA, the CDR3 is TGCGCCAGCAGCTTAGCGGGGGGGCCTGGAGCCTACGAGCAGTACTTC. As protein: CASSLAGGPGAYEQYF.

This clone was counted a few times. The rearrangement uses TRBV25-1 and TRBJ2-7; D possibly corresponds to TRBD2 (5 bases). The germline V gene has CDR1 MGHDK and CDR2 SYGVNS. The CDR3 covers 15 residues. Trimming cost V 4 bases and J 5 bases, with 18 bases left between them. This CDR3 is CASSAYGAGEHEQYF. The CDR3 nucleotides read TGTGCCAGCAGTGCCTACGGCGCCGGGGAGCACGAGCAGTACTTC.

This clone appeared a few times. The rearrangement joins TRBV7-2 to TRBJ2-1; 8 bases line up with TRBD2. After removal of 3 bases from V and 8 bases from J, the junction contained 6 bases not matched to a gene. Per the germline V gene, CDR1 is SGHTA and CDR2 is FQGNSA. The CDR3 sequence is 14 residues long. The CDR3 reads CASSLGTSIHEQFF. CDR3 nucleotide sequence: TGTGCCAGCAGCTTGGGGACTAGTATCCATGAGCAGTTCTTC.

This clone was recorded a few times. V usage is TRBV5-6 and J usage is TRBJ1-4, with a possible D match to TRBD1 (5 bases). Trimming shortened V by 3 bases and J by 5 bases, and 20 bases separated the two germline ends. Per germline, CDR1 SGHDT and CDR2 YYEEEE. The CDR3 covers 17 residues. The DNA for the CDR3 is TGTGCCAGCAGCTCGGGGGGGTTGGGGCCATCCAATGAAAAACTGTTTTTT. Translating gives CASSSGGLGPSNEKLFF.

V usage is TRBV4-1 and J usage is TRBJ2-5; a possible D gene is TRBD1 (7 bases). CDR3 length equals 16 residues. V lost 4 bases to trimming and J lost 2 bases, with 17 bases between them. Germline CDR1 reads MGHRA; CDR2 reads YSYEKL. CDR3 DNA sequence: TGCGCCAGCAGCCGCAAGACAGGGAGGATACAAGAGACCCAGTACTTC. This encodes CASSRKTGRIQETQYF.

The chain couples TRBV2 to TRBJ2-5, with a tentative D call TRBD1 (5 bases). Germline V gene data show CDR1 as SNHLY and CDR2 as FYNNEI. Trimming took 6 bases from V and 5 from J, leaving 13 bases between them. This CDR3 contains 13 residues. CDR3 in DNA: TGTGCCAGCAGCGAGGACATAATTGAGACCCAGTACTTC. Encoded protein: CASSEDIIETQYF.

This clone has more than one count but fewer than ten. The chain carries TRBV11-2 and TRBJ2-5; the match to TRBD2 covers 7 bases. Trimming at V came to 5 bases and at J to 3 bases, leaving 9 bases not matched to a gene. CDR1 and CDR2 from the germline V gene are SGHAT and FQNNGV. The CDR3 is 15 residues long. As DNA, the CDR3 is TGTGCCAGCAGCCAATCCCGCGGGAGAAAAGAGACCCAGTACTTC. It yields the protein CASSQSRGRKETQYF. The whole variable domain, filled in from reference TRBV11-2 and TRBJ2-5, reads EAGVAQSPRYKIIEKRQSVAFWCNPISGHATLYWYQQILGQGPKLLIQFQNNGVVDDSQLPKDRFSAERLKGVDSTLKIQPAKLEDSAVYLCASSQSRGRKETQYFGPGTRLLVL.

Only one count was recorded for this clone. The CDR3 DNA reads as TGTGCCAGCAGCTTAGGGGGGCTAAAAGAGACCCAGTACTTC. Protein sequence: CASSLGGLKETQYF. V usage is TRBV7-6 and J usage is TRBJ2-5; possibly TRBD1 for D (6 bases). Germline assignment: CDR1 SGHVS and CDR2 FNYEAQ. The CDR3 runs to 14 residues. V shed 1 base and J shed 3 bases, with 9 bases lying between them.

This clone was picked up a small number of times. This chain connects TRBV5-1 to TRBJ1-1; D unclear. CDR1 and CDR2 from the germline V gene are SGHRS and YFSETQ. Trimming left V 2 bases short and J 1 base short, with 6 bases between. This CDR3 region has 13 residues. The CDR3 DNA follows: TGCGCCAGCAGCTTTGGGCCGAACACTGAAGCTTTCTTT. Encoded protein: CASSFGPNTEAFF.

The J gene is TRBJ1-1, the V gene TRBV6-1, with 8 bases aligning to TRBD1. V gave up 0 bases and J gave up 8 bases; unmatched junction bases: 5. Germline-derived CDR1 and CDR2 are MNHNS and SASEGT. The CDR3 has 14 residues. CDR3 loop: CASSEAGTGPEAFF. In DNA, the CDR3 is TGTGCCAGCAGTGAAGCGGGGACAGGACCCGAAGCTTTCTTT.

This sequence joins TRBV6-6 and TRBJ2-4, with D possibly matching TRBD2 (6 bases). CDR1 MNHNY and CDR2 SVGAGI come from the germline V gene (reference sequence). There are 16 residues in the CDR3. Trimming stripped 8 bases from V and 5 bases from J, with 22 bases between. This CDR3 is CASASPEAGRENIQYF. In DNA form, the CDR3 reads TGTGCCAGCGCTTCTCCCGAGGCGGGAAGGGAAAACATTCAGTACTTC.

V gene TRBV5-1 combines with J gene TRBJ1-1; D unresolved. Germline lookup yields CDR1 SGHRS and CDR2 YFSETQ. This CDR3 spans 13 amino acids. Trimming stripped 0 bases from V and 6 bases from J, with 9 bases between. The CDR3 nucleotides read TGCGCCAGCAGCTTGGGCACCTCGGCTGAAGCTTTCTTT. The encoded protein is CASSLGTSAEAFF.

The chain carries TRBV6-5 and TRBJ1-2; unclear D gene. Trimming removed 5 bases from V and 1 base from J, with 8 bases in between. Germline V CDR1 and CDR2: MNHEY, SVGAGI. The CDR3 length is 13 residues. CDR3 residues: CASSLSYNYGYTF. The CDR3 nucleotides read TGTGCCAGCAGTCTTAGTTATAACTATGGCTACACCTTC.